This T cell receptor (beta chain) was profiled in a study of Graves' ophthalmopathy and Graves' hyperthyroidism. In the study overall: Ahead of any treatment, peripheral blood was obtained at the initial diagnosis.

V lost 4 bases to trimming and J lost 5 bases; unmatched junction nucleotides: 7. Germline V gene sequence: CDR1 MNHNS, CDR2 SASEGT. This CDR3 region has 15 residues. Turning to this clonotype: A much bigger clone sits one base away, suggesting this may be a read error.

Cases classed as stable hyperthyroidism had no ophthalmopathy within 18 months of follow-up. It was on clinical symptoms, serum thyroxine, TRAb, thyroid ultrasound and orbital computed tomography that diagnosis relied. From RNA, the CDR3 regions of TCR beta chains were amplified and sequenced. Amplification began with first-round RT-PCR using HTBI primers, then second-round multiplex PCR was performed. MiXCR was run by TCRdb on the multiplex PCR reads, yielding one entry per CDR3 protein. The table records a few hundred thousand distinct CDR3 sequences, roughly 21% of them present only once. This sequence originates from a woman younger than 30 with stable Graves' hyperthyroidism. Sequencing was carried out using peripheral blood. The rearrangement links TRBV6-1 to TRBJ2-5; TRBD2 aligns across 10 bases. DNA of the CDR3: TGTGCCAGCAGTGGGACTAGCGGATCCTGGGAGACCCAGTACTTC. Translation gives CASSGTSGSWETQYF.